The present T cell receptor (beta chain) was sequenced within a study of shared clonotypes between healthy human individuals. The wider study: CD4 naive and memory got three plates each, CD8 naive two, CD8 memory one.

Using immunoSEQ multiplex PCR, the repertoire was profiled, and TCRdb retains in-frame clones only, with some absent. The sample includes a few million clones, roughly 92% of them seen just once. CDR3 length: 13 amino acids. Between the trimmed V and J ends, which lost 2 bases and 6 bases, there was a span of 8 bases. Germline CDR1 reads MDHEN; CDR2 reads SYDVKM. V usage is TRBV28 and J usage is TRBJ1-5; a possible D gene is TRBD1 (6 bases). The origin of this receptor is a man aged 18 to 30 in good health. Some clones in this sample may be carry-over from other donors' samples. The sequencing sample was made of naive CD4+ T cells from PBMCs. Indicated subset: CD45RA+ positively selected. CDR3 sequence: CASSLPGAQPQHF. CDR3 DNA: TGTGCCAGCAGTTTACCAGGGGCTCAGCCCCAGCATTTT. The entire variable domain, with the rest obtained from reference TRBV28 and TRBJ1-5, is as follows: DVKVTQSSRYLVKRTGEKVFLECVQDMDHENMFWYRQDPGLGLRLIYFSYDVKMKEKGDIPEGYSVSREKKERFSLILESASTNQTSMYLCASSLPGAQPQHFGDGTRLSIL.